The clone carrying this TCR beta chain was counted a single time. This entry comes from a study of CD8+ T cells in alopecia areata. The wider study: Twice a day, 5 to 10 mg of oral tofacitinib was administered to treated patients. Tofacitinib therapy took 6 to 18 months; 6 months off drug came after.

Investigators isolated RNA and reverse transcribed it into cDNA to act as the sequencing template. Here immunoSEQ multiplex PCR was the method, and the copy in TCRdb shows in-frame clones only, minus some. This table has over 150,000 clones, roughly 65% appearing once. Investigators sorted PBMCs to obtain both CD4+ and CD8+ T cells. This CDR3 spans 12 amino acids. V lost 5 bases to trimming and J lost 6 bases; unmatched junction nucleotides: 1. Germline V lookup: CDR1 LNHNV, CDR2 YYDKDF (reference sequence). This material consisted of CD4+ T cells sorted from blood, taken at week 0. The chain has TRBV15 and TRBJ2-1; TRBD1 agrees at 7 bases. The receptor's source is a human donor with alopecia areata. In DNA, the CDR3 is TGTGCCACCAGCTACAGGGGCAATGAGCAGTTCTTC. As protein: CATSYRGNEQFF.